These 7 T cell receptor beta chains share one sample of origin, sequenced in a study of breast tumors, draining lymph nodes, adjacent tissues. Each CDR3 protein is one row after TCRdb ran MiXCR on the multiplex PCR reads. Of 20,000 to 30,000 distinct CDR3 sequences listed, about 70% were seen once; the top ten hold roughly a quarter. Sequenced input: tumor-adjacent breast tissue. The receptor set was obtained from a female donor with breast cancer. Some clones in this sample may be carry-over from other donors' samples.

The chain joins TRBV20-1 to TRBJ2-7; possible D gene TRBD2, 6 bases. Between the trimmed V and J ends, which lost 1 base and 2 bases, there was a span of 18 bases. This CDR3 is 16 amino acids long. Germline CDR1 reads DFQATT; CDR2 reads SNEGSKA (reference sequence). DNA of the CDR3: TGCAGTGCTAGAGTTTTTGGGGCGGGGAACCCCTACGAGCAGTACTTC. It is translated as CSARVFGAGNPYEQYF.

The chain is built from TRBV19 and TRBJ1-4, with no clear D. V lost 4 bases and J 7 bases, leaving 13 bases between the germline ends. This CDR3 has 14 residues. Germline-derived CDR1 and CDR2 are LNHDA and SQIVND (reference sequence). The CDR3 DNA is TGTGCCAGTAGTACCCGACGTGAGGGTGAAAAACTGTTTTTT. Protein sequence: CASSTRREGEKLFF.

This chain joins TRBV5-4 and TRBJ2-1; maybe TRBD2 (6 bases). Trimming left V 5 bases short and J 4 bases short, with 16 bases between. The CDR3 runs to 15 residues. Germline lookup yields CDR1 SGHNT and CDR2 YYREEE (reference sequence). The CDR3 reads CASSYGTGVYNEQFF. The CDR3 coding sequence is TGTGCCAGCAGTTACGGGACTGGGGTATACAATGAGCAGTTCTTC.

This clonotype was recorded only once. CDR3 sequence reads: CASSQPRWTSGRAFPDTQYF. As DNA, the CDR3 is TGCGCCAGCAGCCAACCCCGTTGGACTAGCGGGAGGGCCTTCCCAGATACGCAGTATTTT. The chain combines TRBV4-1 with TRBJ2-3; 15 bases fit TRBD2. Trimming took 2 bases from V and 4 from J; bases not matched to a gene: 13. CDR1 is MGHRA, CDR2 YSYEKL, per germline. This CDR3 is built from 20 residues.

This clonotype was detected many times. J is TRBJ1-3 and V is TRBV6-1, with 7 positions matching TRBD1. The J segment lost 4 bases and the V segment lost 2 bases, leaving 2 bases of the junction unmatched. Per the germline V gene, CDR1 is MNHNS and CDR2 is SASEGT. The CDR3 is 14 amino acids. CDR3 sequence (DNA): TGTGCCAGCAGTGAAACAGGGGTGGGAAACACCATATATTTT. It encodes CASSETGVGNTIYF.

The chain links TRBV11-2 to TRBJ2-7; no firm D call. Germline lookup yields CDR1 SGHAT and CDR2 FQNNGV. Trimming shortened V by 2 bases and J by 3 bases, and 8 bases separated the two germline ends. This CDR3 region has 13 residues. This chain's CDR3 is CASSLKGSYEQYF. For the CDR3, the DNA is TGTGCCAGCAGCTTAAAGGGCAGCTACGAGCAGTACTTC.

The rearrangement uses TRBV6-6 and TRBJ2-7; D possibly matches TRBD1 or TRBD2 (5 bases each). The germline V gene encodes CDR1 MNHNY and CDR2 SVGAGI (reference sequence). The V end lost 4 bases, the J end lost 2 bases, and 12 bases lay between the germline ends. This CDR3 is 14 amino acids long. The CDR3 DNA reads TGTGCCAGCAGTTCCCGGGACCGTACCTACGAGCAGTACTTC. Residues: CASSSRDRTYEQYF.